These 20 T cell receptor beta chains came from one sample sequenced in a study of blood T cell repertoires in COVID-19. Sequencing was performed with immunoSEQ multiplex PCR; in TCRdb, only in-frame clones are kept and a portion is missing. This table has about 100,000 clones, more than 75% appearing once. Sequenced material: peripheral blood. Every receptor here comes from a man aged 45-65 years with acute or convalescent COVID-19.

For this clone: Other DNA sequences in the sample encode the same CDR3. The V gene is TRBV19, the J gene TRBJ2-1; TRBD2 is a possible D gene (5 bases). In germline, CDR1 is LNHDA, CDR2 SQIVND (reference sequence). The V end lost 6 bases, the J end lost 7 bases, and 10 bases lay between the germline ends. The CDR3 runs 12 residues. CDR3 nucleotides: TGTGCCAGTAGCACCCCGGGGAATGAGCAGTTCTTC. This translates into CASSTPGNEQFF.

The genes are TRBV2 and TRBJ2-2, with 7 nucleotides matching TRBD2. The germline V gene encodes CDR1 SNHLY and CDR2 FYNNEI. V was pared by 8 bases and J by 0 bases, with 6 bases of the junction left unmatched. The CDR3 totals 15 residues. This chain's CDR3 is CASEGGTTNTGELFF. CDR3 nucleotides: TGTGCCAGCGAGGGCGGGACTACGAACACCGGGGAGCTGTTTTTT. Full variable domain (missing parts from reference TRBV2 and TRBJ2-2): EPEVTQTPSHQVTQMGQEVILRCVPISNHLYFYWYRQILGQKVEFLVSFYNNEISEKSEIFDDQFSVERPDGSNFTLKIRSTKLEDSAMYFCASEGGTTNTGELFFGEGSRLTVL.

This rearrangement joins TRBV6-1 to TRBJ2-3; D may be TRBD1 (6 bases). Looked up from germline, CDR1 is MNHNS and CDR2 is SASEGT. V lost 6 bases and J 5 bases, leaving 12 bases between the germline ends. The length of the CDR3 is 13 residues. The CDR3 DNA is TGTGCCAGCAGACGCACAGGGAGAGATACGCAGTATTTT. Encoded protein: CASRRTGRDTQYF.

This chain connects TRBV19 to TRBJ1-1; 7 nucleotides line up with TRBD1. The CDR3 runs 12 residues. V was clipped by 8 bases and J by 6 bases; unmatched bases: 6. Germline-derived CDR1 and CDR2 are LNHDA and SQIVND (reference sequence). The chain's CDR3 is CASSDRFSEAFF. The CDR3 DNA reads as TGTGCCAGTTCGGACAGGTTCTCTGAAGCTTTCTTT.

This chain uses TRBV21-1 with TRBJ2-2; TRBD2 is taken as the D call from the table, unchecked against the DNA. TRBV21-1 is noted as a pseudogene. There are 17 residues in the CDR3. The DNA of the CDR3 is TGTGCCAGCAGCCTAAAGGAGAATCTTTATTACACCGGGGAGCTGTTTTTT. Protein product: CASSLKENLYYTGELFF.

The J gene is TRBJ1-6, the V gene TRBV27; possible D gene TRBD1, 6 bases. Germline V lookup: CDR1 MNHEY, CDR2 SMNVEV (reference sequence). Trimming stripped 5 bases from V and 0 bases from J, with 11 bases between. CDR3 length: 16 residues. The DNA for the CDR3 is TGTGCCAGCAGTCCAACAGGGAGCTCCTATAATTCACCCCTCCACTTT. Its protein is CASSPTGSSYNSPLHF.

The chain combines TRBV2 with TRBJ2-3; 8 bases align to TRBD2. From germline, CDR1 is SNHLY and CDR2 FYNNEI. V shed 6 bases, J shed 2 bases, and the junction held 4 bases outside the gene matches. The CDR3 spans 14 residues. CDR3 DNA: TGTGCCAGCAGCGGGGGGGTTACCACAGATACGCAGTATTTT. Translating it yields CASSGGVTTDTQYF.

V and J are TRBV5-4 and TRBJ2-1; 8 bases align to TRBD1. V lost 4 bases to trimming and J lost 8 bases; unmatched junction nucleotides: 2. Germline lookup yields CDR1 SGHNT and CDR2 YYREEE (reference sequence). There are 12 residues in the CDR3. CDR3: CASSRTGYEQFF. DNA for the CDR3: TGTGCCAGCAGCCGGACAGGGTATGAGCAGTTCTTC.

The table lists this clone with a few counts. The CDR3 DNA sequence: TGCGCCAGCAGCTCCTACTTCGGGACAGACTCCTTTGGGACCCAGTACTTC. Amino acid sequence: CASSSYFGTDSFGTQYF. This chain links TRBV5-1 with TRBJ2-5; the match to TRBD1 covers 7 bases. From germline, CDR1 is SGHRS and CDR2 YFSETQ. CDR3 length: 17 residues. Trimming cost V 3 bases and J 7 bases; bases outside gene matches: 18.

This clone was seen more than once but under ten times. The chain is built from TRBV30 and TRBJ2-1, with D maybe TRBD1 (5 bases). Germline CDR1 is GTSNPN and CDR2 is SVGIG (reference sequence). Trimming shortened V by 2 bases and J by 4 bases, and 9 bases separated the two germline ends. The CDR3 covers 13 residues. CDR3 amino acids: CAWSWQGYNEQFF. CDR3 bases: TGTGCCTGGAGTTGGCAGGGATACAATGAGCAGTTCTTC.

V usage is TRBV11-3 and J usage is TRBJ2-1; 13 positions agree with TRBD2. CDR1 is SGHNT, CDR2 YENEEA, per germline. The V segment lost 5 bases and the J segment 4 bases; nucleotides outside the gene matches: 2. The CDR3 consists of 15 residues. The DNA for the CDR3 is TGTGCCAGCAGCCGGACTAGCGGGAGTTACAATGAGCAGTTCTTC. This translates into CASSRTSGSYNEQFF. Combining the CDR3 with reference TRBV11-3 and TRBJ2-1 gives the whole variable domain EAGVVQSPRYKIIEKKQPVAFWCNPISGHNTLYWYLQNLGQGPELLIRYENEEAVDDSQLPKDRFSAERLKGVDSTLKIQPAELGDSAVYLCASSRTSGSYNEQFFGPGTRLTVL.

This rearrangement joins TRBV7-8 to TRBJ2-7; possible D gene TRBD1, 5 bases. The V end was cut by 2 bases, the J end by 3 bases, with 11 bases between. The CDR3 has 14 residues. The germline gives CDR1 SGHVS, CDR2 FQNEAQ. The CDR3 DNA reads TGTGCCAGCAGCTTAAATCCAGGGAACTACGAGCAGTACTTC. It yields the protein CASSLNPGNYEQYF.

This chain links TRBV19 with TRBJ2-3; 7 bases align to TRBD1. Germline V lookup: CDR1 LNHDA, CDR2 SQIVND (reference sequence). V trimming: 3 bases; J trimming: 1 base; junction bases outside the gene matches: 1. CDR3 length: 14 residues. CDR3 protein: CASSMGTGTDTQYF. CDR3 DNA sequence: TGTGCCAGTAGTATGGGGACAGGCACAGATACGCAGTATTTT.

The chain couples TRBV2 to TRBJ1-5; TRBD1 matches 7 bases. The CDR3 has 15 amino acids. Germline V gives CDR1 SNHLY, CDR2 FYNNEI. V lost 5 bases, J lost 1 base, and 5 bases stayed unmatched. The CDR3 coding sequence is TGTGCCAGCAGTTTGGGACAGCGAAGCAATCAGCCCCAGCATTTT. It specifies CASSLGQRSNQPQHF.

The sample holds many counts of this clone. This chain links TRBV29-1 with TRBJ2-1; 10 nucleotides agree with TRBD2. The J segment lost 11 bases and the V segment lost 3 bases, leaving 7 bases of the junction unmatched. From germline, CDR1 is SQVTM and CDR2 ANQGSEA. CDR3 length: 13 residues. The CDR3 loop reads CSVDELAGTKQFF. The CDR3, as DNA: TGCAGCGTTGATGAACTAGCGGGAACAAAGCAGTTCTTC.

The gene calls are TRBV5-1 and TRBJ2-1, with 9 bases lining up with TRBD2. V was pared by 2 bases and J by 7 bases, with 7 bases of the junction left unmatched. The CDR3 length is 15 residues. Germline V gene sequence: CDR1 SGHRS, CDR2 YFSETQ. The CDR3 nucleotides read TGCGCCAGCAGCTTTATTACTAGCGGGCTAAATGAGCAGTTCTTC. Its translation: CASSFITSGLNEQFF.

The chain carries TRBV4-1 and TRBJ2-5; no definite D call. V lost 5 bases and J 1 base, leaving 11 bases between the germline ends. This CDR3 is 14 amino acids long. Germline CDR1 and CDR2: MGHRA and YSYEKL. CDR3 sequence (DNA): TGCGCCAGCAGCTCTACTCCCATCCAAGAGACCCAGTACTTC. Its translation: CASSSTPIQETQYF.

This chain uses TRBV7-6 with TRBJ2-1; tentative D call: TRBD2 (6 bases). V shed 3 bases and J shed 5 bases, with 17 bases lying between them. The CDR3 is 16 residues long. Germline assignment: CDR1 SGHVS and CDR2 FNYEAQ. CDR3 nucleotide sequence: TGTGCCAGCAGCTTCTCTACCGGGAGTCAGGACAATGAGCAGTTCTTC. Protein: CASSFSTGSQDNEQFF. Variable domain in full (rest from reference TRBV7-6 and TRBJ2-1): GAGVSQSPRYKVTKRGQDVALRCDPISGHVSLYWYRQALGQGPEFLTYFNYEAQQDKSGLPNDRFSAERPEGSISTLTIQRTEQRDSAMYRCASSFSTGSQDNEQFFGPGTRLTVL.

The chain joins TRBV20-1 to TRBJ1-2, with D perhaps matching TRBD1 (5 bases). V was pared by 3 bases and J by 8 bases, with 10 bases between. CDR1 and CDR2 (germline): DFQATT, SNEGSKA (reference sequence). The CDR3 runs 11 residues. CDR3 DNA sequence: TGCAGTGCTAGGGGGGACTGGGGCTACACCTTC. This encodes CSARGDWGYTF.

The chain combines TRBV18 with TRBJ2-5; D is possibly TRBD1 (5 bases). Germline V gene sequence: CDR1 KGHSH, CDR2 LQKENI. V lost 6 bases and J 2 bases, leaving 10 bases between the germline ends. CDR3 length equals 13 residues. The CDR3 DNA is TGTGCCAGCTCCATAAACAGGCAAGAGACCCAGTACTTC. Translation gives CASSINRQETQYF.